This T cell receptor (beta chain) comes out of a study of radiotherapy plus CTLA-4 blockade in lung cancer (dated by TCRdb to between 2018 and 2020). Broadly, across the study: Objective responses occurred in 18% of enrolled patients, and 31% achieved disease control. Findings and caveats that apply to the study as a whole: After treatment with radiotherapy and ipilimumab, TCR clones that came from tumors expanded in the peripheral blood. Increased serum interferon-beta after radiation, together with early dynamic changes in blood T cell clones, were reported to be the strongest predictors of response.

Libraries were built with the immunoSEQ multiplex PCR assay. TCRdb mirrors the immuneACCESS table, restricted to in-frame sequences. Some clones are absent from its copies; in checked studies, under half trace to an unresolved V gene, and the reason for the others is unknown. Within this sample are about 40,000 clones, with 86% of them counted one time only. 22% of the sample belongs to the ten largest clones. Taken from cysteine to phenylalanine, the CDR3 has 13 residues. CDR3 DNA only is kept here, 39 bases in frame from base 1. Cut back by 1 base and 6 bases, the V and J ends lie 9 bases apart. The germline V gene provides CDR1 SGHTA and CDR2 FQGNSA. Turning to this clone: The antigen it recognizes is unknown. No per-base quality is available; no much larger clone lies one base away.

In this study, focal radiation therapy paired with CTLA-4 blockade (ipilimumab) was tested in patients who had chemo-refractory metastatic non-small-cell lung cancer. The origin of this receptor is a human donor with non-small cell lung cancer whose response to radiotherapy plus ipilimumab could not be evaluated. Sequenced material: peripheral blood, taken from a patient treated with radiotherapy plus ipilimumab. The chain is made from TRBV7-2 and TRBJ1-2; TRBD1 could be the D gene, as 6 bases match. In nucleotide form, the sequence is TGTGCCAGCAGCTTAGGGGGGACACATGGCTACACCTTC. It is translated as CASSLGGTHGYTF.